The next 27 T cell receptor beta chains were all read from a single sample in a study of blood T cell repertoires in COVID-19 (dated by TCRdb to 2018 to 2020). Library preparation was by the immunoSEQ multiplex PCR assay. TCRdb carries this immuneACCESS record with in-frame sequences only. Its versions omit some clonotypes, under half of them owing to an unresolved V gene in the studies checked, with the rest unexplained. For this sample the table gives roughly 120,000 clones, of which 80% to 90% were detected only once. Around 30% of the sample is taken by the ten largest. The sample taken for sequencing was peripheral blood. Every receptor here comes from a man between 65 and 79 years old with active or convalescent COVID-19.

The V gene is TRBV19, the J gene TRBJ1-1; 11 bases align to TRBD1. There are 15 residues in the CDR3. Looked up from germline, CDR1 is LNHDA and CDR2 is SQIVND (reference sequence). Trimming removed 6 bases from V and 1 base from J; junction bases left unmatched: 4. The CDR3 region has the DNA TGTGCCAGTAGGGGACAGGGGGTGGGGAACACTGAAGCTTTCTTT. It yields the protein CASRGQGVGNTEAFF.

The chain recombines TRBV5-4 with TRBJ2-7, with D possibly being TRBD1 (7 bases). Trimming removed 2 bases from V and 0 bases from J, with 12 bases in between. The CDR3 sequence is 15 residues long. The germline V gene has CDR1 SGHNT and CDR2 YYREEE (reference sequence). CDR3 DNA: TGTGCCAGCAGCTTTGGCGGGGACAGCTCCTACGAGCAGTACTTC. It is translated as CASSFGGDSSYEQYF.

V gene TRBV18 combines with J gene TRBJ2-7; a weak D match, TRBD2 (5 bases). With 3 bases removed from V and 3 bases from J, the gap between germline ends came to 12 bases. Germline assignment: CDR1 KGHSH and CDR2 LQKENI. This CDR3 comprises 14 residues. The DNA of the CDR3 is TGTGCCAGCTCACCCGACGGGAACGGCTACGAGCAGTACTTC. Amino acids: CASSPDGNGYEQYF.

This clone occurred a few times. V usage is TRBV11-2 and J usage is TRBJ2-7; TRBD1 matches at 8 bases. Trimming cost V 1 base and J 5 bases; bases outside gene matches: 7. Germline-derived CDR1 and CDR2 are SGHAT and FQNNGV. The CDR3 consists of 15 residues. The CDR3 here is CASSLAPGGQNEQYF. CDR3 bases: TGTGCCAGCAGCTTAGCGCCAGGGGGCCAGAACGAGCAGTACTTC.

The rearrangement links TRBV28 to TRBJ2-7; possible D gene TRBD1, 6 bases. Germline V gene sequence: CDR1 MDHEN, CDR2 SYDVKM. The CDR3 consists of 16 residues. V was trimmed by 4 bases and J by 3 bases, leaving 19 bases between them. This chain's CDR3 is CASSSPATGINYEQYF. For the CDR3, the DNA is TGTGCCAGCAGTTCACCCGCGACAGGAATAAACTACGAGCAGTACTTC.

CDR3 loop: CASSISGGVGNQPQHF. For the CDR3, the DNA is TGTGCCAGTAGTATCTCAGGGGGCGTAGGCAATCAGCCCCAGCATTTT. The rearrangement joins TRBV19 to TRBJ1-5; 8 bases map to TRBD1. Per the germline V gene, CDR1 is LNHDA and CDR2 is SQIVND (reference sequence). The CDR3 contains 16 residues. Losses at the gene ends were 3 bases for V and 2 bases for J; bases not matched to a gene: 6.

The chain uses TRBV6-5 and TRBJ1-1; D possibly corresponds to TRBD1 (5 bases). CDR1 and CDR2 from the germline V gene are MNHEY and SVGAGI. Trimming shortened V by 10 bases and J by 0 bases, and 12 bases separated the two germline ends. This CDR3 is 13 amino acids long. CDR3 in amino acids: CATPGDMNTEAFF. The CDR3 nucleotides are TGTGCCACCCCGGGGGATATGAACACTGAAGCTTTCTTT.

This chain joins TRBV15 and TRBJ2-7; 10 bases are shared with TRBD2. With 2 bases clipped from V and 5 bases from J, the junction kept 9 bases outside the gene matches. CDR1 is LNHNV, CDR2 YYDKDF, per germline (reference sequence). This CDR3 is 16 amino acids long. CDR3 DNA: TGTGCCACCAGCAGAAAAGCGGGAGGGCCCGGGAACGAGCAGTACTTC. It codes for CATSRKAGGPGNEQYF.

The CDR3 DNA sequence: TGTGCCAGTAGTATCTGGGCAGGAGAGACCCAGTACTTC. Protein product: CASSIWAGETQYF. The chain employs TRBV19 and TRBJ2-5; D is undetermined. Trimming stripped 3 bases from V and 4 bases from J, with 9 bases between. The CDR3 covers 13 residues. Per the germline V gene, CDR1 is LNHDA and CDR2 is SQIVND (reference sequence). The full variable domain, completed using reference TRBV19 and TRBJ2-5, is DGGITQSPKYLFRKEGQNVTLSCEQNLNHDAMYWYRQDPGQGLRLIYYSQIVNDFQKGDIAEGYSVSREKKESFPLTVTSAQKNPTAFYLCASSIWAGETQYFGPGTRLLVL.

This chain connects TRBV9 to TRBJ2-3; TRBD2 agrees at 11 bases. The CDR3 contains 18 residues. CDR1 and CDR2 from the germline V gene are SGDLS and YYNGEE. V lost 0 bases to trimming and J lost 1 base; unmatched junction nucleotides: 7. The CDR3 coding sequence is TGTGCCAGCAGCGTAGCCCCTAGCGGGAGGTCGGGCACAGATACGCAGTATTTT. As protein: CASSVAPSGRSGTDTQYF.

This clone is a singleton in its sample. The chain is built from TRBV24-1 and TRBJ2-1; D is perhaps TRBD2 (6 bases). V shed 4 bases and J shed 4 bases, with 10 bases lying between them. The CDR3 totals 14 residues. Germline loops: CDR1 KGHDR, CDR2 SFDVKD. In DNA, the CDR3 is TGTGCCACCAGTGAACGGGAGTTTTACAATGAGCAGTTCTTC. Amino acid sequence: CATSEREFYNEQFF.

The CDR3 sequence is CASKEGTEAFF. CDR3 bases: TGTGCCAGTAAAGAGGGCACTGAAGCTTTCTTT. V gene TRBV19 combines with J gene TRBJ1-1, with D hard to call. The CDR3 is 11 residues long. V lost 7 bases and J lost 4, with 7 bases in between. The germline V gene encodes CDR1 LNHDA and CDR2 SQIVND (reference sequence).

The gene calls are TRBV11-3 and TRBJ2-2; TRBD2 agrees at 11 bases. J gave up 4 bases and V 5 bases, and 3 bases lay outside the gene matches. Germline V gene lookup returns CDR1 SGHNT and CDR2 YENEEA. This CDR3 contains 15 residues. This CDR3 reads CASSTSGSGTGELFF. In DNA form, the CDR3 reads TGTGCCAGCAGCACTAGCGGGAGTGGCACCGGGGAGCTGTTTTTT.

The chain couples TRBV10-3 to TRBJ2-3; the match to TRBD2 covers 8 bases. From germline, CDR1 is ENHRY and CDR2 SYGVKD. V lost 6 bases to trimming and J lost 3 bases; unmatched junction nucleotides: 5. The CDR3 length is 14 residues. CDR3 region: CAIRGSSGTDTQYF. Written as DNA, the CDR3 is TGTGCCATCAGGGGGTCTAGCGGGACAGATACGCAGTATTTT.

The chain recombines TRBV28 with TRBJ1-2; 7 positions match TRBD1. The CDR3 has 16 amino acids. With 5 bases clipped from V and 4 bases from J, the junction kept 13 bases outside the gene matches. The germline CDR1 and CDR2 sequences are MDHEN and SYDVKM. CDR3 sequence (DNA): TGTGCCAGCAGTCCGAGACAGGGTATTTGGAGCTATGGCTACACCTTC. It specifies CASSPRQGIWSYGYTF.

This chain connects TRBV27 to TRBJ2-1; D gene ambiguous. The CDR3 is 14 residues long. Trimming took 5 bases from V and 6 from J, leaving 14 bases between them. From germline, CDR1 is MNHEY and CDR2 SMNVEV (reference sequence). CDR3 DNA: TGTGCCAGCAGTAGAACAGACGAGCTCAATGAGCAGTTCTTC. Amino acid sequence: CASSRTDELNEQFF.

The chain joins TRBV5-1 to TRBJ2-7; D is uncertain. Looked up from germline, CDR1 is SGHRS and CDR2 is YFSETQ. The CDR3 sequence is 12 residues long. Trimming cost V 4 bases and J 2 bases, with 7 bases left between them. The CDR3 DNA sequence: TGCGCCAGCAGCCTAGGAGCCTACGAGCAGTACTTC. As protein: CASSLGAYEQYF.

The rearrangement links TRBV10-3 to TRBJ1-5, with a tentative D call TRBD1 (5 bases). Trimming cost V 2 bases and J 6 bases, with 14 bases left between them. The CDR3 sequence is 15 residues long. Germline CDR1 and CDR2: ENHRY and SYGVKD. CDR3 protein: CAISEGGELGQPQHF. As DNA, the CDR3 is TGTGCCATCAGTGAGGGAGGGGAGCTAGGTCAGCCCCAGCATTTT.

The rearrangement uses TRBV30 and TRBJ2-7; 7 positions agree with TRBD2. The V gene's germline CDR1 is GTSNPN and CDR2 SVGIG (reference sequence). There are 15 residues in the CDR3. The junction had 11 bases not matched to a gene; V was cut back by 3 bases and J by 3 bases. The CDR3 sequence: CAWSPGGGHIYEQYF. The CDR3 DNA sequence: TGTGCCTGGAGCCCGGGAGGTGGACACATCTACGAGCAGTACTTC.

As regards this clone: The junction differs from germline at one of its ends, possibly a read error. V and J are TRBV18 and TRBJ2-1, with a weak D call TRBD2 (6 bases). CDR1 is KGHSH, CDR2 LQKENI, per germline. This CDR3 has 16 amino acids. CDR3 coding DNA: TGTGCCAGCTCACCTGGGGACTTCCCCAGTGGCAATGAACAGTTCTTC. It yields the protein CASSPGDFPSGNEQFF.

This clone was found once. The rearrangement uses TRBV7-2 and TRBJ1-2; 7 positions agree with TRBD1. V shed 5 bases, J shed 2 bases, and the junction held 8 bases outside the gene matches. Germline CDR1 SGHTA, CDR2 FQGNSA. CDR3 length: 15 amino acids. The CDR3 DNA reads TGTGCCAGCAGCAAAAGACAGGGTGTCAACTATGGCTACACCTTC. Protein: CASSKRQGVNYGYTF.

The chain uses TRBV27 and TRBJ1-1; D not resolved. The germline V gene encodes CDR1 MNHEY and CDR2 SMNVEV (reference sequence). The CDR3 runs 15 residues. Trimming took 0 bases from V and 0 from J, leaving 8 bases between them. The chain's CDR3 is CASSLSYGLNTEAFF. CDR3 coding DNA: TGTGCCAGCAGTTTATCGTACGGTTTGAACACTGAAGCTTTCTTT.

The chain employs TRBV19 and TRBJ1-5; tentative D call: TRBD1 (6 bases). Germline V lookup: CDR1 LNHDA, CDR2 SQIVND (reference sequence). V lost 2 bases to trimming and J lost 11 bases, with 19 bases between them. This CDR3 has 15 amino acids. CDR3 sequence: CASSISGGQGRTQHF. For the CDR3, the DNA is TGTGCCAGTAGTATAAGCGGGGGGCAGGGCAGGACCCAGCATTTT.

J is TRBJ2-1 and V is TRBV5-1, with 9 bases that match TRBD1. The CDR3 spans 15 residues. CDR1 SGHRS and CDR2 YFSETQ come from the germline V gene. V lost 4 bases and J lost 8; bases outside the gene matches: 10. This CDR3 reads CASSATGTGSHEQFF. The CDR3 DNA reads TGCGCCAGCAGCGCAACCGGGACAGGGTCGCATGAGCAGTTCTTC.

The rearrangement links TRBV12-3 or TRBV12-4 to TRBJ2-1, with 7 bases that match TRBD2. The CDR3 covers 13 residues. With 3 bases clipped from V and 7 bases from J, the junction kept 3 bases outside the gene matches. CDR3 nucleotide sequence: TGTGCCAGCAGTTTTGGCGGGAGTAATGAGCAGTTCTTC. It codes for CASSFGGSNEQFF.

The chain recombines TRBV6-5 with TRBJ2-2, with D possibly matching TRBD1 (5 bases). Looked up from germline, CDR1 is MNHEY and CDR2 is SVGAGI. V was clipped by 1 base and J by 4 bases, with 7 bases between them. The CDR3 covers 14 residues. The CDR3 region has the DNA TGTGCCAGCAGTTACTTTAGGGGCACCGGGGAGCTGTTTTTT. Translating gives CASSYFRGTGELFF.

The gene calls are TRBV6-2 or TRBV6-3 and TRBJ1-5; D not resolved. Trimming took 6 bases from V and 2 from J, leaving 14 bases between them. The CDR3 spans 15 residues. The V gene's germline CDR1 is MNHEY and CDR2 SVGEGT. CDR3 nucleotide sequence: TGTGCCAGCAGCCCACGGGGTTATGGCAATCAGCCCCAGCATTTT. Translation gives CASSPRGYGNQPQHF.